This T cell receptor beta chain comes out of a study of cytomegalovirus exposure and HLA in healthy donors (dated by TCRdb to the late 2010s). In the study overall: An earlier analysis of roughly 630 of the donors reported 250 to 300 Gb of sequence data and about 100 million unique TCR beta sequences from roughly 200 million T cells. All discovery cohort repertoires had been generated on a single sequencing platform. Several DR-DQ haplotypes were handled as single units for association and clustering, since linkage in the cohort was strong. Genome-wide SNP genotypes for about 60% of the roughly 670 donors were used in a later genetic analysis, which treated that subset as a discovery cohort. The later analysis used no new phenotypic data to find candidate immune exposures, relying instead on TCR beta sequences and their occurrence across donors. In an earlier analysis of a few hundred of the donors, high-throughput TCR beta sequencing was used to judge whether each TCR beta V gene segment behaved as functional or pseudogenic. The aim of the study was to test whether cataloging public T cell receptors could identify signatures of past pathogen exposure. Approximately 300 gigabases of sequencing data and 70 million to 85 million unique TCR sequences were included in an early release covering 550 to 800 HLA-typed donors. Typing coverage differed by locus: A, B, C, DRB1 and DQB1 were typed in about 620-640 donors, DQA1 in 500 to 550, DPA1 in 600 to 610, and DPB1 in 400 to 480. Among the approximately 430 genotyped donors, around 79% belonged to the genetic ancestry cluster associated with self-reported Caucasian donors. HLA typing included class I and class II loci at four-digit resolution. The T cell repertoires of around 670 subjects were profiled by immunosequencing and related to cytomegalovirus serostatus. Besides the first cohort of hundreds of subjects, a separate validation cohort made up of 120 different subjects was used. In a later analysis, previously published TCR beta repertoires from about 670 donors were re-analyzed and high-resolution HLA genotyping was added so that TCR occurrence patterns could be studied. Among some 400 genotyped donors of the cohort, an average of about 220,000 unique TCR beta nucleotide sequences was sequenced per donor, of which about 19% were non-productive. To predict cytomegalovirus infection status, the study combined high-throughput TCR immunosequencing, statistical association of individual TCRs with disease status, and machine learning. Donor age, sex, ethnicity and CMV serostatus were compiled together with the repertoire data.

Libraries came from the immunoSEQ multiplex PCR assay. A mixture of 60 forward primers for TCR Vbeta segments and 13 reverse primers for TCR Jbeta segments was used in the multiplex PCR. The CDR3 region of rearranged TCR beta genes was amplified from genomic DNA by a multiplex PCR assay. Amplified TCR beta libraries were sequenced as 87-base-pair reads on the Illumina HiSeq System. In the source study's methods: A later analysis tallied 75 million to 85 million unique TCR beta chains across the 666 repertoires, and about 10 million of those chains were shared by two or more donors. Raw reads were error-corrected and collapsed into unique sequences by a nearest-neighbor algorithm in which closely related sequences were merged to remove PCR and sequencing errors. CDR3 sequences were aligned to IMGT reference sequences to assign V, D and J gene segments. Each retained sequence needed at least a six-nucleotide match to both a V gene segment and a J gene segment. Rearrangements were called productive when the CDR3 lacked stop codons and stayed in frame with V and J; all others were non-productive. Following IMGT convention, CDR3 was defined as the stretch from the second conserved V-encoded cysteine to the conserved J-encoded phenylalanine. In an earlier analysis of 500 to 650 of the donors, sequences lacking an unambiguous match to a single V gene segment were excluded. An earlier analysis of roughly 590 of the donors called V segments functional above 56.7% productive rearrangements and segregating when the between-donor standard deviation exceeded 5%. A statistical classification framework was built to diagnose cytomegalovirus status from the catalog of TCR beta chain sequences. In a later analysis, V and J genes were assigned by comparing TCR nucleotide sequences against IMGT/GENE-DB human TR gene sequences. In a later analysis, CDR3 sequences and most-parsimonious VDJ recombination scenarios were assigned using the TCRdist pipeline. In a later analysis, each TCR beta chain was defined by its CDR3 amino acid sequence together with its V-gene family, and reads lacking a unique V-gene family were excluded. To address suspected cross-contamination and a sequencing artifact, a later analysis removed some 620 highly shared, low-generation-probability nucleotide sequences. A later analysis calculated a clonal expansion index for each public chain from normalized within-repertoire ranks of inferred template counts. A later analysis computed generation probabilities with a VDJ recombination model fitted to out-of-frame rearrangements, and checked the results against IGoR. Hypergeometric tests were used in a later analysis to score TCR-TCR, TCR-HLA and TCR-CMV co-occurrence, with a repertoire-size bias correction applied to the TCR pairs. To estimate false discovery rates, a later analysis permuted the HLA or CMV assignments 20 times. A later analysis grouped co-occurring TCRs with DBSCAN, adding TCRdist sequence similarity when clustering within HLA-allele-positive subsets. Co-occurrence clustering excluded repertoires with fewer than 30,000 or more than 120,000 public chains, plus five with anomalous nucleotide sharing. TCRdb retrieved this table from immuneACCESS and kept in-frame rearrangements only. Not all clones are present; in checked studies, unresolved V genes account for under half, and no reason is known for the remainder. V and J calls and clone size are given by that table; D and trimming were obtained from the DNA. This sample holds over 85,000 clones; nearly 65% were observed only once. 4.8% of the sample lies in the top ten.

The germline V gene (reference sequence) gives CDR1 as SEHNR and CDR2 as FQNEAQ. Counted from cysteine to phenylalanine, this CDR3 has 13 amino acids. Just the 39-base CDR3 DNA is kept, in frame starting at base 1. V has 8 bases trimmed and J has 4 bases trimmed; junction bases matching no gene number 5. In total, over 600 healthy bone marrow donors made up the cohort. Cohort members were all nominally healthy when sampled, although unrecorded immune exposures were likely present. Of the 690 or so cohort members, around 300 had a positive CMV serostatus and 350 to 450 had a negative one, while no CMV serostatus was recorded for the donor. Every donor gave a peripheral blood sample, and the peripheral blood mononuclear cells from that sample were used for TCR beta sequencing. Genomic DNA extraction from the blood cell samples was performed with the Qiagen DNeasy Blood Extraction Kit. Worth noting for this clone: It lacks a known antigen. Base qualities are not recorded, but no much larger clone differs from it by a single base.

What the work shows at the level of the full study, not this receptor alone: When HLA alleles, especially DR and DQ, strongly co-occurred, TCR associations were difficult to assign to individual alleles. CMV serostatus was the only immune exposure information available for the cohort. Most TCR sequences were seen in very few donors, while some public TCRs were found in many individuals. Because HLA typing was missing for some donors at each locus, association tests included only the typed subset. In an earlier analysis of some 500 of the donors, most TCR beta V segments appeared in productive rearrangements about 90% or about 30% of the time, broadly matching IMGT annotations. Compared with equally common non-associated chains, HLA-associated TCR beta chains in a later analysis were more clonally expanded and had lower generation probabilities. Cytomegalovirus status was reported to be diagnosed by the classifier with high specificity and sensitivity in both the original and validation cohorts. According to a later analysis, TCR association rates differed among HLA loci, with DRB1 alleles showing the most associated TCRs and HLA-C alleles showing the fewest. A later genetic analysis associated a missense DCLRE1C variant with V-gene and J-gene trimming of TCR beta chains, and an independent cohort replicated the association. In this cohort, only TCR beta chains were sequenced, and detectable features were limited by the absence of alpha or paired-chain data. In the study, 150 to 200 TCR beta chains were listed as associated with cytomegalovirus. Several of the top co-occurrence clusters appeared to be linked to parvovirus B19, influenza, CMV and Epstein-Barr virus, according to a later analysis. In a later analysis, more than 15,000 TCR beta sequences were associated with specific HLA alleles at a false discovery rate of 0.05. The authors suggested that the approach could potentially be extended to other disease states and immunological phenotypes. According to a later genetic analysis, donors in an Asian-associated ancestry cluster had fewer N-insertions in productive TCRs than the roughly 670-donor mean. In vitro tests confirmed that a few of the cytomegalovirus-associated TCR beta chains recognize cytomegalovirus antigens. Sequencing depth was assumed to be roughly uniform across donors in the presence/absence analyses, though that assumption may not hold. Linkage disequilibrium might explain the correlated functional status among segregating V segments, but an unknown experimental factor could not be ruled out. A further reported finding was that TCR beta sequences accurately predicted the HLA-A and HLA-B alleles for most subjects in the first cohort. Because counts were too low, seventeen rarely observed V segments, including chromosome 9 orphons, were excluded from the earlier analysis of 587 of the donors. The 87-base-pair reads could not distinguish some IMGT-functional V segments, including TRBV6-2 and TRBV6-3, so those segments were excluded. Most CMV-associated TCR beta chains appeared to be HLA-restricted in a later analysis, and the HLA associations seemed to be driven largely by CMV exposure. A cluster of highly shared sequence variants was judged likely to be a technical artifact of the sequencing pipeline.

The rearrangement joined TRBV7-9 to TRBJ2-1; 7 bases in between match TRBD1. The sequencing sample was made of PBMCs. The source of this sequence is a human donor in good health. CDR3 protein: CASVLGQYNEQFF. The DNA is as follows: TGTGCCAGCGTCCTGGGACAGTACAATGAGCAGTTCTTC.